This T cell receptor beta chain emerged from a study of blood T cells in healthy people across ages. Study-level findings and limits: Greater diversity and more naive CD4+ cells were seen in long-lived donors than in aged donors. Estimates drawn from one million T cells were deemed to understate diversity.

With respect to this clonotype: Its antigen is unknown. At one end the junction does not follow the germline gene, possibly because of a read error.

With a J-beta primer mix and a sample-barcoded 5' primer, a second PCR ran about 7 to 12 cycles. MiXCR was run by TCRdb on the 5' RACE reads, yielding one entry per CDR3 protein. This table has approximately 800,000 distinct CDR3 sequences, about 53% appearing once. This CDR3 is built from 12 residues. Germline V gives CDR1 ENHRY, CDR2 SYGVKD. This TCR was sampled from an elderly man in good health. Sequencing was carried out using blood. The chain recombines TRBV10-3 with TRBJ1-2; a weak D match, TRBD1 (5 bases). The CDR3 sequence: CAIRGREDGYIF. For the CDR3, the DNA is TGTGCCATCAGGGGACGGGAGGACGGCTACATCTTC.